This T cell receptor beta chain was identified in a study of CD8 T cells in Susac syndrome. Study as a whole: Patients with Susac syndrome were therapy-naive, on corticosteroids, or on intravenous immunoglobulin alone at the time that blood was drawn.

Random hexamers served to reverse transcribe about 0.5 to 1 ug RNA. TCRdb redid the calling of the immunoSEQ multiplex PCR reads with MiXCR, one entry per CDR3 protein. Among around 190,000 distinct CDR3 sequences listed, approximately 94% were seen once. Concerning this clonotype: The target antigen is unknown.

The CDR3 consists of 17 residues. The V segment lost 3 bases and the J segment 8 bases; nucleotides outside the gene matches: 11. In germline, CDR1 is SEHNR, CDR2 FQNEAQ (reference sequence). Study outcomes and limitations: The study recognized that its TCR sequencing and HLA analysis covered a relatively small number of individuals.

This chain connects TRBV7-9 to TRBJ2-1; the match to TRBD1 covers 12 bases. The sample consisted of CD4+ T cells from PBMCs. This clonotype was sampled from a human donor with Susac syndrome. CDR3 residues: CASSFGAGTGGLDEQFF. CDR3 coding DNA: TGTGCCAGCAGCTTCGGAGCCGGGACAGGGGGCTTGGATGAGCAGTTCTTC.